The clone carrying this T cell receptor (beta chain) was seen a handful of times. What it recognizes is unknown. Each CDR3 protein is one row after TCRdb ran MiXCR on the 5' RACE reads. The repertoire consists of around 350,000 distinct CDR3 sequences, with more than 5.5% occurring once and the leading ten covering about 15%. Trimming cost V 6 bases and J 4 bases, with 20 bases left between them. The V gene's germline CDR1 is DFQATT and CDR2 SNEGSKA (reference sequence). The CDR3 spans 15 residues. This sample is part of a study of T cells after yellow fever vaccination. General observations from the study: Detected again after the booster were most primary-vaccination clones, at roughly 95% CD4 and more than 70% CD8. It was the secondary response that reached its peak faster, day 5 versus 15, but it was weaker.

The chain carries TRBV20-1 and TRBJ2-3; the D gene is possibly TRBD2 (5 bases). The clonotype originates from a man aged 25 to 40 who received the YFV17D yellow fever vaccine. The material was PBMCs, obtained 5 days after the yellow fever booster vaccination. The CDR3 DNA reads TGCAGTGCCCTTAGGAGGAGAATAAAGCCAGATACGCAGTATTTT. Its translation: CSALRRRIKPDTQYF.